One and the same sample provided the 27 T cell receptor beta chains below, sequenced in a study of shared T cell receptors in the human thymus. The protocol was immunoSEQ multiplex PCR, while the TCRdb copy is restricted to in-frame clones and leaves out a portion. The profile shows some 720,000 clones, 85% to 90% of them singletons. A further study also used this sample, focusing on human thymus T cells.

Sequenced: thymocytes. The receptors come from a boy less than two years old with a congenital heart defect.

For the CDR3, the DNA is TGTGCCAGCAGTGAAGGCCGAGAGGGCTCCTACAATGAGCAGTTCTTC. Protein: CASSEGREGSYNEQFF. V gene TRBV6-1 combines with J gene TRBJ2-1; TRBD2 is a possible D gene (5 bases). Trimming left V 1 base short and J 0 bases short, with 10 bases between. The CDR3 has 16 residues. CDR1 is MNHNS, CDR2 SASEGT, per germline.

CDR3: CASRARDRVPYEQYF. The CDR3 coding sequence is TGTGCCAGCAGGGCTCGGGACAGGGTCCCCTACGAGCAGTACTTC. The V and J genes are TRBV2 and TRBJ2-7; 9 bases are a match to TRBD1. The germline V gene encodes CDR1 SNHLY and CDR2 FYNNEI. The V gene end was trimmed by 6 bases and the J gene end by 2 bases; junction bases not matched to a gene: 8. The length of the CDR3 is 15 residues.

V gene TRBV4-1 combines with J gene TRBJ2-2, with 8 bases identical to TRBD1. The germline CDR1 and CDR2 sequences are MGHRA and YSYEKL. The CDR3 totals 19 residues. V shed 4 bases and J 0 bases; nucleotides not matched to a gene: 13. The CDR3 reads CASSRSNRDRLTNTGELFF. The CDR3 coding sequence is TGCGCCAGCAGCCGATCAAACCGGGACAGGTTAACGAACACCGGGGAGCTGTTTTTT.

The rearrangement links TRBV7-2 to TRBJ2-1; 11 bases are a match to TRBD2. Germline assignment: CDR1 SGHTA and CDR2 FQGNSA. This CDR3 has 14 residues. V dropped 8 bases and J dropped 9; count of bases not matched to a gene: 9. For the CDR3, the DNA is TGTGCCAGCTCAATTAGCGGGAGGGGCAGTGAGCAGTTCTTC. Translated, it gives CASSISGRGSEQFF.

The rearrangement joins TRBV28 to TRBJ2-7; 11 bases are shared with TRBD2. The length of the CDR3 is 17 residues. CDR1 is MDHEN and CDR2 is SYDVKM in the germline V gene. The junction had 9 bases not matched to a gene; V was cut back by 3 bases and J by 2 bases. The CDR3 is CASSFSTTSGVTYEQYF. In DNA form, the CDR3 reads TGTGCCAGCAGTTTTTCCACGACTAGCGGGGTTACCTACGAGCAGTACTTC. The complete variable domain, with remaining parts taken from reference TRBV28 and TRBJ2-7, reads DVKVTQSSRYLVKRTGEKVFLECVQDMDHENMFWYRQDPGLGLRLIYFSYDVKMKEKGDIPEGYSVSREKKERFSLILESASTNQTSMYLCASSFSTTSGVTYEQYFGPGTRLTVT.

The chain joins TRBV2 to TRBJ2-1; 11 bases fit TRBD2. V lost 6 bases, J lost 0 bases, and 4 bases stayed unmatched. Germline values: CDR1 SNHLY, CDR2 FYNNEI. This CDR3 spans 16 amino acids. CDR3 sequence (DNA): TGTGCCAGCAGATCTAGCGGGAGGAGCTCCTACAATGAGCAGTTCTTC. Translating gives CASRSSGRSSYNEQFF.

This chain uses TRBV4-2 with TRBJ2-1; tentative D call: TRBD2 (5 bases). The V end lost 4 bases, the J end lost 7 bases, and 14 bases lay between the germline ends. This CDR3 is 14 amino acids long. Per the germline V gene, CDR1 is LGHNA and CDR2 is YNFKEQ. The CDR3 DNA is TGTGCCAGCAGCCTACCCCGGAGAGGGAATGAGCAGTTCTTC. Its translation is CASSLPRRGNEQFF.

The chain carries TRBV27 and TRBJ2-7; the match to TRBD1 covers 7 bases. The germline CDR1 and CDR2 sequences are MNHEY and SMNVEV (reference sequence). V shed 6 bases and J 0 bases; nucleotides not matched to a gene: 11. There are 16 residues in the CDR3. The chain's CDR3 is CASSSTGTANSYEQYF. The DNA for the CDR3 is TGTGCCAGCAGCTCCACCGGGACAGCCAACTCCTACGAGCAGTACTTC.

The rearrangement joins TRBV2 to TRBJ2-7; 8 nucleotides align to TRBD2. V was clipped by 7 bases and J by 0 bases; unmatched bases: 8. The germline CDR1 and CDR2 sequences are SNHLY and FYNNEI. The CDR3 has 15 residues. CDR3 residues: CASNGLAPSSYEQYF. The CDR3 DNA follows: TGTGCCAGCAACGGACTAGCTCCGAGCTCCTACGAGCAGTACTTC.

This chain links TRBV9 with TRBJ2-7; 8 nucleotides match TRBD2. Trimming at V came to 0 bases and at J to 5 bases, leaving 10 bases not matched to a gene. The CDR3 is 16 residues long. CDR1 is SGDLS, CDR2 YYNGEE, per germline. CDR3 residues: CASSVGAWSGRNEQYF. The DNA of the CDR3 is TGTGCCAGCAGCGTAGGGGCTTGGAGCGGGAGAAACGAGCAGTACTTC.

The chain recombines TRBV28 with TRBJ2-7, with TRBD2 matching 7 bases. V gave up 6 bases and J gave up 1 base; unmatched junction bases: 15. Looked up from germline, CDR1 is MDHEN and CDR2 is SYDVKM. The CDR3 sequence is 17 residues long. The CDR3 loop is CASRLRAHGGGSYEQYF. Here the CDR3 DNA reads TGTGCCAGCAGACTACGGGCCCATGGGGGAGGGTCCTACGAGCAGTACTTC. Full variable domain (outside the CDR3, taken from reference TRBV28 and TRBJ2-7): DVKVTQSSRYLVKRTGEKVFLECVQDMDHENMFWYRQDPGLGLRLIYFSYDVKMKEKGDIPEGYSVSREKKERFSLILESASTNQTSMYLCASRLRAHGGGSYEQYFGPGTRLTVT.

V is TRBV13 and J is TRBJ2-7; 10 nucleotides align to TRBD2. CDR1 is PRHDT and CDR2 is FYEKMQ in the germline V gene (reference sequence). The CDR3 consists of 15 residues. V gave up 5 bases and J gave up 2 bases; unmatched junction bases: 6. CDR3 amino acids: CASSGQREGPYEQYF. The CDR3 DNA is TGTGCCAGCAGCGGTCAGCGGGAGGGCCCCTACGAGCAGTACTTC.

Only one count was recorded for this clone. The chain has TRBV28 and TRBJ2-1; possible D gene TRBD2, 5 bases. Deletions cut 6 bases from V and 8 bases from J, with 14 bases between. The germline V gene encodes CDR1 MDHEN and CDR2 SYDVKM. This CDR3 spans 13 amino acids. DNA for the CDR3: TGTGCCAGCAGCCTGGGGAGAGAGGATGAGCAGTTCTTC. Translated: CASSLGREDEQFF.

The V gene is TRBV27, the J gene TRBJ1-1; D perhaps matches TRBD1 (5 bases). Germline-derived CDR1 and CDR2 are MNHEY and SMNVEV (reference sequence). This CDR3 contains 13 residues. V lost 7 bases, J lost 4 bases, and 13 bases lay in between. CDR3 DNA: TGTGCCAGCACCCGCGGGGGGGGCACTGAAGCTTTCTTT. Translated, it gives CASTRGGGTEAFF.

J is TRBJ2-7 and V is TRBV27; TRBD1 aligns across 7 bases. The CDR3 runs 14 residues. Trimming at V came to 5 bases and at J to 3 bases, leaving 7 bases not matched to a gene. CDR1 is MNHEY, CDR2 SMNVEV, per germline (reference sequence). CDR3 loop: CASSPTGQSYEQYF. CDR3 coding DNA: TGTGCCAGCAGTCCTACGGGACAGAGCTACGAGCAGTACTTC.

The chain recombines TRBV19 with TRBJ2-6; D ambiguous. Between the trimmed V and J ends, which lost 11 bases and 4 bases, there was a span of 15 bases. The CDR3 has 14 amino acids. From germline, CDR1 is LNHDA and CDR2 SQIVND (reference sequence). CDR3 sequence: CASSLVLGANVLTF. DNA for the CDR3: TGTGCCTCATCCTTGGTACTCGGGGCCAACGTCCTGACTTTC. Variable domain in full (rest from reference TRBV19 and TRBJ2-6): DGGITQSPKYLFRKEGQNVTLSCEQNLNHDAMYWYRQDPGQGLRLIYYSQIVNDFQKGDIAEGYSVSREKKESFPLTVTSAQKNPTAFYLCASSLVLGANVLTFGAGSRLTVL.

This CDR3 is CASSHRGTSGSYEQYF. The CDR3 nucleotides are TGCGCCAGCAGCCACCGGGGGACTAGCGGATCCTACGAGCAGTACTTC. The chain combines TRBV4-3 with TRBJ2-7; 11 bases fit TRBD2. Germline loops: CDR1 LGHNA, CDR2 YSLEER. The trim removed 3 bases at V and 1 base at J, leaving 5 bases unmatched. The CDR3 is 16 amino acids.

The chain employs TRBV29-1 and TRBJ2-1, with TRBD2 matching over 10 bases. The CDR3 runs 14 residues. After removal of 1 base from V and 7 bases from J, the junction contained 4 bases not matched to a gene. Per the germline V gene, CDR1 is SQVTM and CDR2 is ANQGSEA. CDR3 sequence reads: CSVEGAGGKNEQFF. CDR3 DNA: TGCAGCGTTGAAGGAGCGGGAGGGAAGAATGAGCAGTTCTTC.

The chain uses TRBV29-1 and TRBJ1-3; D unclear. CDR1 is SQVTM, CDR2 ANQGSEA, per germline. CDR3 length: 14 residues. V was trimmed by 3 bases and J by 0 bases, leaving 9 bases between them. The CDR3 sequence is CSVERRVSGNTIYF. The CDR3 region has the DNA TGCAGCGTTGAGCGACGGGTCTCTGGAAACACCATATATTTT.

This clone was seen more than once but under ten times. V and J are TRBV11-2 and TRBJ2-2; TRBD2 matches at 7 bases. Germline CDR1 is SGHAT and CDR2 is FQNNGV. V shed 1 base and J 6 bases; nucleotides not matched to a gene: 8. There are 16 residues in the CDR3. CDR3 DNA: TGTGCCAGCAGCTTAGGATGGGGGGGGGACGCCGGGGAGCTGTTTTTT. It specifies CASSLGWGGDAGELFF.

The chain couples TRBV27 to TRBJ2-7; possibly TRBD2 for D (6 bases). The CDR3 covers 11 residues. CDR1 and CDR2 from the germline V gene are MNHEY and SMNVEV (reference sequence). Trimming took off 9 bases at V and 4 bases at J, with 10 bases between the two ends. The CDR3 DNA follows: TGTGCCAGTGGGGGGATTTACGAGCAGTACTTC. Translated, it gives CASGGIYEQYF.

The chain is built from TRBV28 and TRBJ2-6; D might be TRBD1 (6 bases). The CDR3 extends over 15 amino acids. Germline V gene lookup returns CDR1 MDHEN and CDR2 SYDVKM. The V end was cut by 7 bases, the J end by 3 bases, with 13 bases between. In DNA form, the CDR3 reads TGTGCCAGCACATACCAGGGGTTTGGGGCCAACGTCCTGACTTTC. This sequence encodes CASTYQGFGANVLTF.

This chain joins TRBV27 and TRBJ2-7, with TRBD2 matching over 9 bases. J was trimmed by 0 bases and V by 7 bases; bases with no gene match: 4. This CDR3 has 14 residues. The germline V gene has CDR1 MNHEY and CDR2 SMNVEV (reference sequence). The CDR3 DNA follows: TGTGCCAGCACCATGACTAGCGGCTCCTACGAGCAGTACTTC. Its translation: CASTMTSGSYEQYF.

The chain employs TRBV28 and TRBJ2-7; 12 nucleotides match TRBD2. V lost 3 bases to trimming and J lost 0 bases; unmatched junction nucleotides: 3. This CDR3 region has 16 residues. CDR1 MDHEN and CDR2 SYDVKM come from the germline V gene. The CDR3 sequence: CASSFPTSGSSYEQYF. Here the CDR3 DNA reads TGTGCCAGCAGTTTCCCGACTAGCGGGAGCTCCTACGAGCAGTACTTC. Using reference TRBV28 and TRBJ2-7 for the parts outside the CDR3, the full variable domain is DVKVTQSSRYLVKRTGEKVFLECVQDMDHENMFWYRQDPGLGLRLIYFSYDVKMKEKGDIPEGYSVSREKKERFSLILESASTNQTSMYLCASSFPTSGSSYEQYFGPGTRLTVT.

This chain uses TRBV25-1 with TRBJ2-1, with 7 bases matching TRBD2. The CDR3 has 16 amino acids. Germline V gene data show CDR1 as MGHDK and CDR2 as SYGVNS. V lost 4 bases to trimming and J lost 5 bases; unmatched junction nucleotides: 11. This chain's CDR3 is CASSGWLGRVDNEQFF. Here the CDR3 DNA reads TGTGCCAGCAGTGGATGGTTAGGGAGGGTGGACAATGAGCAGTTCTTC.

This chain connects TRBV28 to TRBJ2-5; 11 nucleotides match TRBD1. There are 16 residues in the CDR3. The germline V gene encodes CDR1 MDHEN and CDR2 SYDVKM. V trimming: 7 bases; J trimming: 7 bases; junction bases outside the gene matches: 14. The CDR3 spells CASTPGQGVRGATQYF. As DNA, the CDR3 is TGTGCCAGCACCCCGGGACAGGGGGTCAGGGGAGCGACCCAGTACTTC.

The chain has TRBV6-6 and TRBJ2-1; 8 bases agree with TRBD1. CDR3 size: 14 residues. In germline, CDR1 is MNHNY, CDR2 SVGAGI (reference sequence). J was trimmed by 5 bases and V by 7 bases; bases with no gene match: 7. DNA of the CDR3: TGTGCCAGCACCCTACAGGGGGAGGACAATGAGCAGTTCTTC. Its translation: CASTLQGEDNEQFF.